The sequence of this TCR beta chain was determined in a study of CD8+ T cells in alopecia areata. The germline gives CDR1 SQVTM, CDR2 ANQGSEA. The CDR3 has 15 residues. Trimming pared 8 bases from V and 1 base from J, leaving 19 bases between. Sequencing relied on a cDNA template that was reverse transcribed from extracted RNA. TCRdb's table, derived via immunoSEQ multiplex PCR, lists solely in-frame clones and lacks some. The sample holds over 200,000 clones, about 60% seen once. Punch biopsies of lesional scalp, plus peripheral blood, were taken from alopecia areata patients. Both CD4+ and CD8+ T cells were separated by sorting PBMCs. This clone was seen a few times.

The source was CD4+ T cells sorted from blood, collected at week 0. The V and J genes are TRBV29-1 and TRBJ2-3, with D maybe TRBD2 (6 bases). The sequence was collected from a human donor with alopecia areata. The CDR3 DNA is TGCAGCTCTGTAGCGGCAACCTGGGGCACAGATACGCAGTATTTT. Protein: CSSVAATWGTDTQYF.